This TCR beta chain is from a study of graft-versus-host responses after intestinal transplantation. The method was immunoSEQ multiplex PCR; TCRdb's version includes in-frame clones alone and lacks a portion of them. The sample carries approximately 77,000 clones, around 93% recorded once. The CDR3 length is 14 residues. Germline V gene sequence: CDR1 MNHEY, CDR2 SVGAGI. After removal of 5 bases from V and 6 bases from J, the junction contained 9 bases not matched to a gene. The clonotype comes from a human patient who received an intestinal transplant, so some T cells may come from the graft donor. The rearrangement links TRBV6-5 to TRBJ1-1, with TRBD1 matching over 7 bases. This specimen consisted of PBMCs, obtained 98 days after intestinal transplantation. The CDR3 loop is CASSEKGARAEAFF. In DNA, the CDR3 is TGTGCCAGCAGTGAAAAGGGGGCGAGAGCTGAAGCTTTCTTT.